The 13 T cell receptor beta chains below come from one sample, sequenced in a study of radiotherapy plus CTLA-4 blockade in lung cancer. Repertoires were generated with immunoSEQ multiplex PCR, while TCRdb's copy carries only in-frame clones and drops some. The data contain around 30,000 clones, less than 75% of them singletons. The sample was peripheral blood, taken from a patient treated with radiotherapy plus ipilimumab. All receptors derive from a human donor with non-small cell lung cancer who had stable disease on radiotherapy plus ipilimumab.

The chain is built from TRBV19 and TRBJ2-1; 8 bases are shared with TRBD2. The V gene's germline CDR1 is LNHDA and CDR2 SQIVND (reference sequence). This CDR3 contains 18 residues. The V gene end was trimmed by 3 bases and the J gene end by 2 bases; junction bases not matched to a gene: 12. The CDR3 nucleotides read TGTGCCAGTAGTATTTATTTAAGTAGCGGGGAAACCTACAATGAGCAGTTCTTC. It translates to CASSIYLSSGETYNEQFF.

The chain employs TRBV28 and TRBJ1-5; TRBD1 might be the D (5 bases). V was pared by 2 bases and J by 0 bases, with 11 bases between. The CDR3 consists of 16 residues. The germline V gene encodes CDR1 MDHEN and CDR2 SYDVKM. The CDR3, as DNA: TGTGCCAGCAGTTTAAACAGGCTTTATAGCAATCAGCCCCAGCATTTT. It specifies CASSLNRLYSNQPQHF.

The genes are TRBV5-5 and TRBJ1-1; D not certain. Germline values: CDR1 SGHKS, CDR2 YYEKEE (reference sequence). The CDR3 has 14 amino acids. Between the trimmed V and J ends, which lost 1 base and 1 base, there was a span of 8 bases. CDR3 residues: CASSLRQTNTEAFF. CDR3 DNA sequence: TGTGCCAGCAGCTTGAGGCAGACGAACACTGAAGCTTTCTTT. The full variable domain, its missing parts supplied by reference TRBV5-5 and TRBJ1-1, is DAGVTQSPTHLIKTRGQQVTLRCSPISGHKSVSWYQQVLGQGPQFIFQYYEKEERGRGNFPDRFSARQFPNYSSELNVNALLLGDSALYLCASSLRQTNTEAFFGQGTRLTVV.

Written as DNA, the CDR3 is TGTGCCAGCAGCTTAGATGCCGGCGGGAGGCACACCGGGGAGCTGTTTTTT. Its protein product is CASSLDAGGRHTGELFF. V is TRBV11-1 and J is TRBJ2-2, with 8 positions matching TRBD2. Germline CDR1 SGHAT, CDR2 FQDESV (reference sequence). J was trimmed by 3 bases and V by 1 base; bases with no gene match: 7. CDR3 length: 17 amino acids. The full variable domain, in which reference TRBV11-1 and TRBJ2-2 provide the parts outside the CDR3, is EAEVAQSPRYKITEKSQAVAFWCDPISGHATLYWYRQILGQGPELLVQFQDESVVDDSQLPKDRFSAERLKGVDSTLKIQPAELGDSAMYLCASSLDAGGRHTGELFFGEGSRLTVL.

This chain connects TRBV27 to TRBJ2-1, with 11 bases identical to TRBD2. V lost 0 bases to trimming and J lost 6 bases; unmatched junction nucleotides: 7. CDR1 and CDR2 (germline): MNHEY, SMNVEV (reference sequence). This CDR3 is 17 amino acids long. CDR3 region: CASSLSTLAGVINEQFF. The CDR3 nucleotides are TGTGCCAGCAGTTTATCAACACTAGCGGGAGTGATCAATGAGCAGTTCTTC.

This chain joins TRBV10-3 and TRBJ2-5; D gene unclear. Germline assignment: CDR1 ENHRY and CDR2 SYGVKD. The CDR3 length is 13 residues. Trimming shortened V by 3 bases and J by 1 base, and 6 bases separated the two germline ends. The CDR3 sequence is CAISDPTQETQYF. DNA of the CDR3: TGTGCCATCAGTGATCCCACCCAAGAGACCCAGTACTTC.

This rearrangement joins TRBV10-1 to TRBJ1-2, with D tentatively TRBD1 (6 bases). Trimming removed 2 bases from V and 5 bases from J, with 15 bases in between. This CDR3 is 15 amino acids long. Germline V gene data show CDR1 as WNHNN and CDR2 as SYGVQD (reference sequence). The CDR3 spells CASSEDLGARYGYTF. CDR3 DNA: TGCGCCAGCAGTGAGGATCTGGGGGCGAGGTATGGCTACACCTTC.

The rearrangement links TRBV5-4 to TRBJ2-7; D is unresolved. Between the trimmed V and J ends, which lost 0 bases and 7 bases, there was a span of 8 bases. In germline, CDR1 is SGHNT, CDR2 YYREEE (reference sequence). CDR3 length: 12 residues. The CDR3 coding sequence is TGTGCCAGCAGCTTGGCCGAAAGGGAGCAGTACTTC. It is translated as CASSLAEREQYF.

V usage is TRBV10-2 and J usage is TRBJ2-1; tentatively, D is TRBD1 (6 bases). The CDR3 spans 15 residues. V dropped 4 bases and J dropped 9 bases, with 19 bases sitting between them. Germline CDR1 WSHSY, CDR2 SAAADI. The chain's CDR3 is CASSGGRLEDAEQFF. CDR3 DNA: TGCGCCAGCAGTGGGGGGCGGCTAGAGGATGCTGAGCAGTTCTTC.

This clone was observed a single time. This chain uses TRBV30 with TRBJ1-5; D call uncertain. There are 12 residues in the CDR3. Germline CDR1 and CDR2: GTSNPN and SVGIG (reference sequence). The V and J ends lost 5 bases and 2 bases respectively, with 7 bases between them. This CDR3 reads CAWDMGNQPQHF. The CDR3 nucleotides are TGTGCCTGGGACATGGGCAATCAGCCCCAGCATTTT.

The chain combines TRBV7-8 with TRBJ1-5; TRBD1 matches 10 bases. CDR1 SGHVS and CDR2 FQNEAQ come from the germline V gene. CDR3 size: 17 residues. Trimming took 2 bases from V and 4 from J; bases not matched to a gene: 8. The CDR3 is CASSLRDRGRGNQPQHF. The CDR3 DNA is TGTGCCAGCAGCTTAAGGGACAGGGGAAGAGGGAATCAGCCCCAGCATTTT. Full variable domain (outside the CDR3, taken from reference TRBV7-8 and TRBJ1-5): GAGVSQSPRYKVAKRGQDVALRCDPISGHVSLFWYQQALGQGPEFLTYFQNEAQLDKSGLPSDRFFAERPEGSVSTLKIQRTQQEDSAVYLCASSLRDRGRGNQPQHFGDGTRLSIL.

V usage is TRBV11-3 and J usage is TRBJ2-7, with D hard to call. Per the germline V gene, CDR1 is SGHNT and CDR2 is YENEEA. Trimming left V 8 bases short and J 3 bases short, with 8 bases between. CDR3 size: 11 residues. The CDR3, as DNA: TGTGCCAGCGGACGCGACTACGAGCAGTACTTC. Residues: CASGRDYEQYF.

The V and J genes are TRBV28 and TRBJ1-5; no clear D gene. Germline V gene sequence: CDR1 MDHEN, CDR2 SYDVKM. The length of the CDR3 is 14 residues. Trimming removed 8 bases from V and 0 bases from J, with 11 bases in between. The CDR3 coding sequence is TGTGCCAGCCCTCAGCGCCTTAGCAATCAGCCCCAGCATTTT. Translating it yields CASPQRLSNQPQHF. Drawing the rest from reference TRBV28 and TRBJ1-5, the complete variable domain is DVKVTQSSRYLVKRTGEKVFLECVQDMDHENMFWYRQDPGLGLRLIYFSYDVKMKEKGDIPEGYSVSREKKERFSLILESASTNQTSMYLCASPQRLSNQPQHFGDGTRLSIL.